One sample yielded the 14 T cell receptor beta chains listed below, sequenced in a study of T cell changes during pregnancy in multiple sclerosis. The assay was immunoSEQ multiplex PCR, and TCRdb's table has in-frame clones only and misses some. Seen here are about 44,000 clones, approximately 96% observed once, and the top ten hold 0.85% to 1%. Sample: peripheral blood, taken in the second trimester of pregnancy. The receptors shown here come from a female donor with multiple sclerosis, enrolled in a pregnancy study.

The rearrangement links TRBV19 to TRBJ2-1, with 8 bases aligning to TRBD2. The germline V gene has CDR1 LNHDA and CDR2 SQIVND (reference sequence). Trimming took 5 bases from V and 4 from J; bases not matched to a gene: 7. This CDR3 is built from 15 residues. The CDR3 DNA reads TGTGCCAGTAGTCTAACGGGGGGGGGTTACAATGAGCAGTTCTTC. This gives the protein CASSLTGGGYNEQFF.

In DNA, the CDR3 is TGTGCCAGCGAAACGACAGCCTCCTACGAGCAGTACTTC. This translates into CASETTASYEQYF. The chain has TRBV6-1 and TRBJ2-7, with a possible D match to TRBD1 (5 bases). The germline V gene has CDR1 MNHNS and CDR2 SASEGT. This CDR3 is built from 13 residues. V was cut by 8 bases and J by 0 bases, with 11 bases left in between.

The CDR3 reads CASSIQKISSYEQYF. The DNA for the CDR3 is TGTGCCAGCAGCATACAGAAGATTAGCTCCTACGAGCAGTACTTC. The V call is TRBV5-6, the J call TRBJ2-7; D is uncertain. Germline V gene data show CDR1 as SGHDT and CDR2 as YYEEEE. V lost 4 bases to trimming and J lost 0 bases, with 14 bases between them. The CDR3 totals 15 residues.

This chain joins TRBV9 and TRBJ1-1; D is undetermined. Germline values: CDR1 SGDLS, CDR2 YYNGEE. The CDR3 runs 14 residues. The V end lost 0 bases, the J end lost 2 bases, and 8 bases lay between the germline ends. CDR3 DNA sequence: TGTGCCAGCAGCGTAGTAGCCCAAAACACTGAAGCTTTCTTT. Protein product: CASSVVAQNTEAFF.

CDR3 coding DNA: TGTGCCAGCCGGGCAGGGTGGGACACTGAAGCTTTCTTT. Its protein product is CASRAGWDTEAFF. This chain uses TRBV7-3 with TRBJ1-1, with a weak D call TRBD1 (5 bases). Germline-derived CDR1 and CDR2 are SGHTA and FQGTGA. This CDR3 has 13 amino acids. The V end was cut by 8 bases, the J end by 3 bases, with 13 bases between.

The chain is built from TRBV27 and TRBJ2-5; a weak D match, TRBD2 (5 bases). Germline V gene sequence: CDR1 MNHEY, CDR2 SMNVEV (reference sequence). CDR3 length: 14 amino acids. V was pared by 5 bases and J by 4 bases, with 14 bases between. The CDR3: CASSPSRAGETQYF. CDR3 coding DNA: TGTGCCAGCAGTCCCTCGCGGGCGGGAGAGACCCAGTACTTC.

The genes are TRBV4-3 and TRBJ1-4; TRBD1 matches at 7 bases. Germline lookup yields CDR1 LGHNA and CDR2 YSLEER. The CDR3 contains 19 residues. V lost 1 base to trimming and J lost 4 bases; unmatched junction nucleotides: 15. CDR3 in amino acids: CASSQGRQGLLLRNEKLFF. CDR3 coding DNA: TGCGCCAGCAGCCAAGGTAGACAGGGCCTTCTACTACGTAATGAAAAACTGTTTTTT.

The V and J genes are TRBV7-2 and TRBJ1-2; 9 nucleotides match TRBD1. Germline values: CDR1 SGHTA, CDR2 FQGNSA. This CDR3 contains 14 residues. The J segment lost 5 bases and the V segment lost 5 bases, leaving 6 bases of the junction unmatched. CDR3 in amino acids: CASSLTGGGYGYTF. CDR3 nucleotides: TGTGCCAGCAGCCTTACAGGGGGCGGTTATGGCTACACCTTC.

The genes are TRBV7-6 and TRBJ2-3; TRBD2 aligns across 9 bases. After removal of 1 base from V and 0 bases from J, the junction contained 5 bases not matched to a gene. Per the germline V gene, CDR1 is SGHVS and CDR2 is FNYEAQ. CDR3 length: 17 amino acids. The CDR3 region is CASSLGISGSSTDTQYF. The CDR3 DNA sequence: TGTGCCAGCAGCTTAGGCATTAGCGGGAGTAGCACAGATACGCAGTATTTT.

The V and J genes are TRBV5-1 and TRBJ1-1; D is perhaps TRBD1 (6 bases). Between the trimmed V and J ends, which lost 4 bases and 5 bases, there was a span of 12 bases. There are 13 residues in the CDR3. From germline, CDR1 is SGHRS and CDR2 YFSETQ. This chain's CDR3 is CASSTTGRTEAFF. The CDR3 coding sequence is TGCGCCAGCAGCACCACAGGGCGGACTGAAGCTTTCTTT.

The genes are TRBV7-2 and TRBJ1-3, with D tentatively TRBD1 (6 bases). The germline CDR1 and CDR2 sequences are SGHTA and FQGNSA. The CDR3 contains 15 residues. V lost 3 bases, J lost 3 bases, and 12 bases lay in between. The CDR3 sequence: CASSLGGAGGNTIYF. In nucleotides, the CDR3 is TGTGCCAGCAGCTTGGGGGGGGCGGGTGGAAACACCATATATTTT.

The rearrangement uses TRBV7-9 and TRBJ2-7; a possible D gene is TRBD1 (6 bases). The germline gives CDR1 SEHNR, CDR2 FQNEAQ (reference sequence). Trimming removed 5 bases from V and 0 bases from J, with 11 bases in between. This CDR3 is built from 14 residues. The CDR3 protein is CASSPPTGSYEQYF. The DNA of the CDR3 is TGTGCCAGCAGCCCCCCGACAGGCTCCTACGAGCAGTACTTC.

This chain joins TRBV4-2 and TRBJ2-1, with TRBD2 matching 10 bases. Germline V gives CDR1 LGHNA, CDR2 YNFKEQ. The junction had 3 bases not matched to a gene; V was cut back by 1 base and J by 3 bases. The length of the CDR3 is 16 residues. The CDR3 nucleotides read TGTGCCAGCAGCCAAGCCCTAGCGGGAGACTACAATGAGCAGTTCTTC. Translating it yields CASSQALAGDYNEQFF.

This rearrangement joins TRBV19 to TRBJ2-3; 7 nucleotides match TRBD1. CDR3 length: 15 residues. The germline V gene encodes CDR1 LNHDA and CDR2 SQIVND (reference sequence). V lost 1 base, J lost 1 base, and 2 bases stayed unmatched. CDR3 DNA: TGTGCCAGTAGTATAGCGCAGGGGGGCACAGATACGCAGTATTTT. It is translated as CASSIAQGGTDTQYF.